Below are 15 T cell receptor beta chains sequenced from a single sample in a study of blood T cell repertoires in COVID-19. The protocol was immunoSEQ multiplex PCR, while the TCRdb copy is restricted to in-frame clones and leaves out a portion. The data show under 250,000 clones, 80% to 90% seen once. Sequencing was done on a sample of peripheral blood. The receptors come from a man older than 75 with acute or convalescent COVID-19.

The chain combines TRBV7-9 with TRBJ2-1, with TRBD1 matching 7 bases. The V segment lost 1 base and the J segment 6 bases; nucleotides outside the gene matches: 12. CDR1 is SEHNR and CDR2 is FQNEAQ in the germline V gene (reference sequence). The CDR3 loop spans 17 amino acids. The DNA of the CDR3 is TGTGCCAGCAGCTTAGGTGGGCAGGGGGTCCATCCCAATGAGCAGTTCTTC. It is translated as CASSLGGQGVHPNEQFF.

The chain joins TRBV25-1 to TRBJ2-7; 10 bases line up with TRBD2. This CDR3 comprises 13 residues. V was pared by 10 bases and J by 7 bases, with 10 bases of the junction left unmatched. Germline V gives CDR1 MGHDK, CDR2 SYGVNS. CDR3 protein: CATQREGSSEQYF. As DNA, the CDR3 is TGTGCCACCCAGCGGGAGGGGTCGTCTGAGCAGTACTTC.

The gene calls are TRBV18 and TRBJ2-6, with a tentative D call TRBD2 (5 bases). The CDR3 has 15 residues. Germline V gene lookup returns CDR1 KGHSH and CDR2 LQKENI. Trimming removed 3 bases at V and 0 bases at J, with 6 bases between. Here the CDR3 reads CASSPGISGANVLTF. CDR3 in DNA: TGTGCCAGCTCACCCGGGATCTCTGGGGCCAACGTCCTGACTTTC.

As for this clone: This specimen includes other DNA sequences encoding the same CDR3. The CDR3 loop reads CASSYSQGFGNQPQHF. The CDR3 DNA follows: TGTGCCAGCAGTTACTCGCAGGGGTTCGGCAATCAGCCCCAGCATTTT. The genes are TRBV6-2 or TRBV6-3 and TRBJ1-5, with a tentative D call TRBD1 (6 bases). CDR1 and CDR2 (germline): MNHEY, SVGEGT. V lost 0 bases, J lost 2 bases, and 11 bases lay in between. The CDR3 is made up of 16 amino acids.

The gene calls are TRBV5-5 and TRBJ1-2, with a tentative D call TRBD1 (6 bases). Per the germline V gene, CDR1 is SGHKS and CDR2 is YYEKEE (reference sequence). This CDR3 is built from 14 residues. Trimming left V 3 bases short and J 2 bases short, with 11 bases between. The CDR3 sequence: CASSSYRANYGYTF. The CDR3 DNA reads as TGTGCCAGCAGCTCCTACAGGGCAAACTATGGCTACACCTTC. The variable domain in full, completed from reference TRBV5-5 and TRBJ1-2, reads DAGVTQSPTHLIKTRGQQVTLRCSPISGHKSVSWYQQVLGQGPQFIFQYYEKEERGRGNFPDRFSARQFPNYSSELNVNALLLGDSALYLCASSSYRANYGYTFGSGTRLTVV.

This clone was picked up one time. In nucleotides, the CDR3 is TGTGCCAGCAGCCCCTACCCCGGGACAGGTTCTTCACCCCTCCACTTT. Its protein product is CASSPYPGTGSSPLHF. The rearrangement joins TRBV7-6 to TRBJ1-6; 8 bases map to TRBD1. Germline-derived CDR1 and CDR2 are SGHVS and FNYEAQ. V shed 5 bases and J 9 bases; nucleotides not matched to a gene: 12. There are 16 residues in the CDR3. The full variable domain, with the rest looked up from reference TRBV7-6 and TRBJ1-6, is GAGVSQSPRYKVTKRGQDVALRCDPISGHVSLYWYRQALGQGPEFLTYFNYEAQQDKSGLPNDRFSAERPEGSISTLTIQRTEQRDSAMYRCASSPYPGTGSSPLHFGNGTRLTVT.

The V gene is TRBV4-3, the J gene TRBJ2-1; no clear D gene. This CDR3 comprises 13 residues. CDR1 and CDR2 (germline): LGHNA, YSLEER. The V gene lost 1 base and the J gene lost 10 bases, with 11 bases spanning the gap. The CDR3, as DNA: TGCGCCAGCAGCCAAGGAGAGGCGAGGGAGCAGTTCTTC. Amino acid sequence: CASSQGEAREQFF.

The genes are TRBV20-1 and TRBJ2-2; D not resolved. Looked up from germline, CDR1 is DFQATT and CDR2 is SNEGSKA (reference sequence). V lost 7 bases and J 7 bases, leaving 7 bases between the germline ends. This CDR3 comprises 10 residues. The DNA of the CDR3 is TGCAGTGTCGGAGACGGGGAGCTGTTTTTT. Protein product: CSVGDGELFF.

The chain combines TRBV5-8 with TRBJ1-4; tentative D call: TRBD1 (6 bases). V was clipped by 1 base and J by 8 bases, with 18 bases between them. CDR3 length equals 16 residues. Germline CDR1 and CDR2: SGHTS and YDEGEE. CDR3 in DNA: TGTGCCAGCAGCTTGACACGAGGCAGGGGAGAGGAAAAACTGTTTTTT. It translates to CASSLTRGRGEEKLFF.

The genes are TRBV28 and TRBJ2-7, with TRBD1 matching over 7 bases. CDR1 MDHEN and CDR2 SYDVKM come from the germline V gene. V trimming: 7 bases; J trimming: 2 bases; junction bases outside the gene matches: 11. CDR3 length: 15 amino acids. The chain's CDR3 is CASMPPQGLPYEQYF. CDR3 coding DNA: TGTGCCAGCATGCCCCCACAGGGGCTCCCCTACGAGCAGTACTTC. Drawing the rest from reference TRBV28 and TRBJ2-7, the complete variable domain is DVKVTQSSRYLVKRTGEKVFLECVQDMDHENMFWYRQDPGLGLRLIYFSYDVKMKEKGDIPEGYSVSREKKERFSLILESASTNQTSMYLCASMPPQGLPYEQYFGPGTRLTVT.

V usage is TRBV11-2 and J usage is TRBJ2-7; D is undetermined. Germline assignment: CDR1 SGHAT and CDR2 FQNNGV. The ends were cut back, 3 bases at V and 0 bases at J, with 9 bases in the middle. The CDR3 extends over 14 amino acids. The CDR3 nucleotides read TGTGCCAGCAGCTTTGCACATTTCTCCTACGAGCAGTACTTC. This translates into CASSFAHFSYEQYF.

The chain recombines TRBV5-6 with TRBJ2-3, with D unclear. The ends were cut back, 0 bases at V and 8 bases at J, with 7 bases in the middle. This CDR3 is built from 12 residues. CDR1 SGHDT and CDR2 YYEEEE come from the germline V gene. The CDR3 DNA reads TGTGCCAGCAGCTTGGGAGGCGGTACGCAGTATTTT. It translates to CASSLGGGTQYF.

This clone was counted once. The J gene is TRBJ1-5, the V gene TRBV6-5; maybe TRBD1 (5 bases). This CDR3 contains 14 residues. The ends were cut back, 4 bases at V and 4 bases at J, with 11 bases in the middle. Germline CDR1 and CDR2: MNHEY and SVGAGI. The CDR3 DNA reads as TGTGCCAGCAGTTTGGGGGGGGGTAATCAGCCCCAGCATTTT. Residues: CASSLGGGNQPQHF.

The CDR3 region has the DNA TGTGCCAGCAGTCTAGCGGAGCAAGAGACCCAGTACTTC. Translation gives CASSLAEQETQYF. This chain links TRBV27 with TRBJ2-5; 7 bases match TRBD2. With V trimmed by 5 bases and J by 2 bases, 2 bases remained unmatched. Germline assignment: CDR1 MNHEY and CDR2 SMNVEV (reference sequence). The CDR3 sequence is 13 residues long.

The rearrangement links TRBV6-2 or TRBV6-3 to TRBJ2-7; D not resolved. V lost 0 bases and J 0 bases, leaving 12 bases between the germline ends. Germline CDR1 MNHEY, CDR2 SVGEGT. The CDR3 contains 16 residues. The CDR3 region has the DNA TGTGCCAGCAGTTACTCTCCTAAACGGAGCTCCTACGAGCAGTACTTC. The encoded protein is CASSYSPKRSSYEQYF.